This TCR beta chain was sequenced in a study of shared clonotypes between healthy human individuals (dated by TCRdb to the early 2020s). For context, the study as a whole: The cohort comprised a couple of women and a few men aged 18 to 49 years. Each donor's leukapheresis produced roughly between roughly 0.85 and 10 billion PBMCs. Libraries were prepared and TCR repertoires were sequenced by different laboratories using diverse techniques, in order to increase sequencing depth and limit assay-specific biases. Per donor, three plates each were used for CD4 naive and CD4 memory, two for CD8 naive, and one for CD8 memory. The study deeply sequenced blood TCR repertoires of several healthy adults to estimate repertoire size and the extent of clonotype sharing between individuals. Points the paper makes about the study in general: Sampling was limited to blood, and TCR repertoires in tissue likely differ from TCR repertoires in blood. Sharing across several donors was observed for around 4.8% of naive CD4, about 3.2% of naive CD8, over 2% of memory CD4, and 0.4% of memory CD8 clonotypes. The genetic and exposure-history diversity represented was limited by the small number of donors. Based on pairwise subsampling, the degree of clonotype sharing among donors was expected to be affected by sequencing depth. Even with the large sequencing depth, rarefaction of the sorted-subset datasets indicated that sequencing was incomplete. Estimated clonotype richness was generally larger for naive than for memory subsets. Compared with non-shared clonotypes, the clonotypes found in all four sorted-subset donors had higher generation probabilities.

The donors were healthy, HIV-negative adults with no recently reported acute infections or vaccinations. Only Caucasian adults living in Nashville, Tennessee, USA were represented among the donors. CD4+ T cells were enriched by magnetic negative selection, after which naive cells were positively selected on CD45RA and the negative fraction was taken as the memory subset. After blood collection by leukapheresis, PBMCs were isolated using Ficoll-Histopaque density gradient centrifugation and then cryopreserved in the vapor phase of liquid nitrogen. Analytical flow cytometry was used to check the purity and quantity of every magnetically sorted T cell population. Genomic DNA was isolated from every sorted fraction and measured by UV absorbance on a Nanodrop 2000c. TCR CDR3 regions were amplified from genomic DNA by multiplex PCR using the deep immunoSEQ assay. Extracted genomic DNA from each cell subset was distributed evenly across all wells of several immunoSEQ 96-well plates, and each plate was treated as a replicate. For sorted subsets, roughly 190 ng of genomic DNA, equivalent to 25,000 to 30,000 T cell genomes, went into each replicate PCR. The purified libraries were quantified using a Qubit 3.0 fluorometer, sized with a Bioanalyzer 2100, and then quantified again using the KAPA Library Quantification kit. Every immunoSEQ 96-well plate was sequenced on a dedicated single-read 150-cycle Illumina NextSeq 550 flow cell. Per the source publication's procedure: Because the immunoSEQ output held only junctional sequences and lacked quality scores, the filtering could not match the filtering applied to full-length reads. Sequences were annotated with PyIR, a Python wrapper for IgBLAST v1.9, using IMGT germline references to assign V/J genes and CDR3. Reads were removed for weak V/J assignments (E-value above 1e-6), missing CDR3, stop codons, out-of-frame junctions, or ambiguous translated residues. V3J clonotypes were defined as sequences sharing an identical inferred V gene, J gene, and CDR3 amino acid sequence. To compute the percentage overlap between repertoires, the number of shared unique clonotypes was divided by the size of the smaller repertoire. Repertoire richness was assessed with RTK rarefaction, the Chao1 estimator, and Recon v2.1 estimates of unobserved clonotypes. For all TCRbeta clonotypes obtained by the gDNA method from a few donors, generation probabilities were computed with OLGA. Drawn from immuneACCESS, this table holds only the in-frame rearrangements with V and J called that TCRdb kept. Clones are partly lost; checked studies trace under half to an unresolved V gene and leave the rest unexplained. From that table come the V and J calls and clone size; the DNA was used to work out D and trimming. The table for this sample lists around 1,100,000 clones; roughly 77% of them were counted only once. More than 0.85% of the sample is held by the ten biggest clonotypes.

As to this clone: Its antigen target is currently unknown. No base quality values were provided; no much bigger clone lies one nucleotide off.

The TCR originated in a man aged 18 to 30 in good health. Some clones in this sample may be carry-over from other donors' samples. Material for sequencing was memory CD4+ T cells from PBMCs. Reading the label with the study, this specimen's cell subset or site is: CD45RA-negative fraction.

The nucleotide sequence is given as TGTGCCAGCAGCACCAGCGGGAGGGTGTACACCGGGGAGCTGTTTTTT. The resulting protein is CASSTSGRVYTGELFF. The rearrangement joined TRBV7-9 to TRBJ2-2, and 10 junctional nucleotides match TRBD2. CDR1 is given as SEHNR and CDR2 as FQNEAQ, both from the germline V gene (reference sequence). Relative to germline, V is missing 5 bases and J is missing 3 bases, with 6 bases of the junction outside any gene match. Inclusive of the bounding cysteine and phenylalanine, the CDR3 is 16 residues long. The only DNA kept is the CDR3, 48 bases in frame from the first base.